This TCR beta chain was recorded in a study of blood T cell repertoires in COVID-19. Study context: Material from acute and convalescent COVID-19 was sourced from the United States, Italy and Spain. The cDNA or gDNA used as material had been derived from T cells, B-cell-depleted T cells, or PBMCs.

In the original analysis: By means of reference gene primer amplification, nucleated cell counts were estimated. Measured with immunoSEQ multiplex PCR; TCRdb has only the in-frame clones, and not every one. Clone size and V and J calls were adopted from that table, with D and trimming inferred from the DNA. The profile covers about 240,000 clones, with roughly 80% appearing a single time and around 3.3% taken by the ten largest. The CDR3 sequence is 16 residues long. CDR1 and CDR2 (germline): MRHNA, SNTAGT. V was pared by 6 bases and J by 6 bases, with 13 bases of the junction left unmatched. The receptor's source is a woman aged 18-29 years with acute or convalescent COVID-19. Input material: peripheral blood. This chain links TRBV6-4 with TRBJ2-4; 8 nucleotides align to TRBD2. This CDR3 reads CASSDTSGSGGNIQYF. The CDR3 DNA reads TGTGCCAGCAGCGATACTAGCGGTAGCGGCGGAAACATTCAGTACTTC.